Shown below are 5 T cell receptor beta chains from a single sample sequenced in a study of blood T cell repertoires in COVID-19. This table comes from immunoSEQ multiplex PCR, and its TCRdb copy is limited to in-frame clones, with some not included. Of fewer than 350,000 clones in the sample, 85% are singletons; the top ten hold 1.9%. The sample comprised PBMCs or T cells enriched from blood (not recorded which). The receptors shown here come from a woman in her thirties who had been exposed to COVID-19.

V usage is TRBV5-1 and J usage is TRBJ1-1; TRBD1 matches at 11 bases. This CDR3 spans 15 amino acids. The V gene end was trimmed by 5 bases and the J gene end by 5 bases; junction bases not matched to a gene: 8. CDR1 SGHRS and CDR2 YFSETQ come from the germline V gene. The CDR3 spells CASSRLGDRGTEAFF. CDR3 bases: TGCGCCAGCAGTCGGTTGGGGGACAGGGGGACTGAAGCTTTCTTT.

The chain has TRBV24-1 and TRBJ2-5; TRBD2 aligns across 7 bases. CDR3 length equals 14 residues. V gave up 9 bases and J gave up 5 bases; unmatched junction bases: 11. Germline CDR1 reads KGHDR; CDR2 reads SFDVKD. In nucleotides, the CDR3 is TGTGCCACCGAGGCGGGAGAGGGGCCGGAGACCCAGTACTTC. It specifies CATEAGEGPETQYF.

This clone was detected a few times. Written as DNA, the CDR3 is TGTGCCAGCAGCCCGGACAGGATAAATCAGCCCCAGCATTTT. As protein: CASSPDRINQPQHF. V and J are TRBV7-3 and TRBJ1-5; 7 bases align to TRBD1. The ends lost 5 bases at V and 4 bases at J; junction bases unmatched: 5. The CDR3 covers 14 residues. Germline V gene data show CDR1 as SGHTA and CDR2 as FQGTGA.

The J gene is TRBJ2-1, the V gene TRBV7-8, with 9 bases matching TRBD2. From germline, CDR1 is SGHVS and CDR2 FQNEAQ. V lost 2 bases to trimming and J lost 14 bases; unmatched junction nucleotides: 19. The CDR3 loop spans 17 amino acids. CDR3 nucleotides: TGTGCCAGCAGCTTACCTCCCTCTAGCGGGATTGGTCTGGGTGAGTTCTTC. The encoded protein is CASSLPPSSGIGLGEFF.

The rearrangement links TRBV30 to TRBJ1-2; D unresolved. The CDR3 length is 14 residues. Germline CDR1 reads GTSNPN; CDR2 reads SVGIG (reference sequence). V was shortened by 3 bases and J by 4 bases, with 15 bases between the two germline ends. The CDR3 is CAWSSPTAPYGYTF. The CDR3 DNA is TGTGCCTGGAGCTCTCCAACAGCACCCTATGGCTACACCTTC. The full variable domain, completed using reference TRBV30 and TRBJ1-2, is SQTIHQWPATLVQPVGSPLSLECTVEGTSNPNLYWYRQAAGRGLQLLFYSVGIGQISSEVPQNLSASRPQDRQFILSSKKLLLSDSGFYLCAWSSPTAPYGYTFGSGTRLTVV.